Each of the 5 T cell receptor beta chains below was sequenced from the same sample in a study of cytomegalovirus exposure and HLA in healthy donors. Repertoires were generated with immunoSEQ multiplex PCR, while TCRdb's copy carries only in-frame clones and drops some. The sample lists about 110,000 clones, 95% seen once, with around 0.65% in the top ten. Sequencing was carried out using PBMCs. The receptors originated from a woman under 30 in good health and CMV-seronegative.

The chain combines TRBV28 with TRBJ2-5; TRBD1 aligns across 8 bases. Unmatched junction bases numbered 8, after V lost 5 bases and J lost 0 bases. There are 16 residues in the CDR3. Germline V gene sequence: CDR1 MDHEN, CDR2 SYDVKM. This chain's CDR3 is CASSMQGAWYQETQYF. In DNA, the CDR3 is TGTGCCAGCAGTATGCAGGGGGCCTGGTACCAAGAGACCCAGTACTTC. The whole variable domain, remainder taken from reference TRBV28 and TRBJ2-5, is DVKVTQSSRYLVKRTGEKVFLECVQDMDHENMFWYRQDPGLGLRLIYFSYDVKMKEKGDIPEGYSVSREKKERFSLILESASTNQTSMYLCASSMQGAWYQETQYFGPGTRLLVL.

The chain uses TRBV10-2 and TRBJ1-2, with 8 nucleotides matching TRBD1. V trimming: 10 bases; J trimming: 4 bases; junction bases outside the gene matches: 8. This CDR3 is built from 13 residues. Germline CDR1 is WSHSY and CDR2 is SAAADI. The CDR3 DNA follows: TGCGCCACCCGACAGGGGCCGGGCTATGGCTACACCTTC. This encodes CATRQGPGYGYTF.

This chain joins TRBV7-6 and TRBJ2-3; 9 nucleotides align to TRBD2. This CDR3 is 17 amino acids long. J was trimmed by 3 bases and V by 1 base; bases with no gene match: 8. Germline CDR1 is SGHVS and CDR2 is FNYEAQ. The CDR3 loop is CASSLGSGGRTTDTQYF. The DNA for the CDR3 is TGTGCCAGCAGCTTAGGTAGCGGGGGACGAACAACAGATACGCAGTATTTT.

This clone was seen a single time. The V call is TRBV11-3, the J call TRBJ1-6; no clear D gene. Germline values: CDR1 SGHNT, CDR2 YENEEA. CDR3 size: 13 residues. V lost 0 bases and J lost 7, with 4 bases in between. CDR3 bases: TGTGCCAGCAGCTTAGATAGAAATTCACCCCTCCACTTT. This gives the protein CASSLDRNSPLHF.

The V and J genes are TRBV18 and TRBJ2-3; weak D call: TRBD1 (6 bases). Germline CDR1 KGHSH, CDR2 LQKENI. Deletions cut 3 bases from V and 0 bases from J, with 10 bases between. The CDR3 runs 15 residues. CDR3: CASSPGQGSTDTQYF. CDR3 coding DNA: TGTGCCAGCTCACCCGGGCAGGGGAGCACAGATACGCAGTATTTT.